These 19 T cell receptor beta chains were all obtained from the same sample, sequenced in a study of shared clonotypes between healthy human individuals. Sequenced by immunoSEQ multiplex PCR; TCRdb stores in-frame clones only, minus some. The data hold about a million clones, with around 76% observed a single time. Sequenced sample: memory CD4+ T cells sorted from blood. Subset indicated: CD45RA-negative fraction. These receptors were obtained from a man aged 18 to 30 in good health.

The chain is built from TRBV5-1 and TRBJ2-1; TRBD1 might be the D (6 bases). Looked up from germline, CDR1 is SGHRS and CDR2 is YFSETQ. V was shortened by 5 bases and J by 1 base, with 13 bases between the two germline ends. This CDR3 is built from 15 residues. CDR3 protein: CASREDSPSYNEQFF. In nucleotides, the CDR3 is TGCGCCAGCAGAGAGGACAGTCCTTCCTACAATGAGCAGTTCTTC.

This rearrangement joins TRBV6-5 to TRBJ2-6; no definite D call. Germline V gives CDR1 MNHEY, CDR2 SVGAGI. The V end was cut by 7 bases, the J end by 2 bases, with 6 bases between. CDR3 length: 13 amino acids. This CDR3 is CASTRPGANVLTF. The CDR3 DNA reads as TGTGCCAGCACGAGGCCTGGGGCCAACGTCCTGACTTTC.

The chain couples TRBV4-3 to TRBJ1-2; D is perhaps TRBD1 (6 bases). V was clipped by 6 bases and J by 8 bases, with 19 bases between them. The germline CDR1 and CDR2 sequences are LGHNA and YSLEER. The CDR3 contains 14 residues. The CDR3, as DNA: TGCGCCAGCAGACAACAACTCTTACAGGGCGGCTACACCTTC. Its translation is CASRQQLLQGGYTF.

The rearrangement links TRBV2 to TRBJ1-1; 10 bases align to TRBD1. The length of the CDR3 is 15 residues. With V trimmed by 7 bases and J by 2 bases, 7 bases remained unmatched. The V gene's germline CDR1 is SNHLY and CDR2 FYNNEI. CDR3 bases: TGTGCCAGCATACGGGACAGGGGCGCCAACACTGAAGCTTTCTTT. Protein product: CASIRDRGANTEAFF.

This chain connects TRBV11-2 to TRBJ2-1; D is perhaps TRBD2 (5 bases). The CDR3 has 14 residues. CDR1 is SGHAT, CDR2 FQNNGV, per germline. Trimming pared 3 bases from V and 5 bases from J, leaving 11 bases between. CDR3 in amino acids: CASSFRARDNEQFF. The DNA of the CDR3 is TGTGCCAGCAGCTTCCGGGCGCGGGACAATGAGCAGTTCTTC.

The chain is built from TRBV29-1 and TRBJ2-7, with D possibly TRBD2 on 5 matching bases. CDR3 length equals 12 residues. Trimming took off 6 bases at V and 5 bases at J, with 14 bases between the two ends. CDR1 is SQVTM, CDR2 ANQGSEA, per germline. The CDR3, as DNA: TGCAGCGTCGATGAAGTCGGGAACGAGCAGTACTTC. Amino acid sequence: CSVDEVGNEQYF.

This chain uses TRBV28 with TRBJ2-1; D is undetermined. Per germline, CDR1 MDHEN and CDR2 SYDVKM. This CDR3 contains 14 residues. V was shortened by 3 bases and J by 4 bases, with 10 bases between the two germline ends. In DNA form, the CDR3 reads TGTGCCAGCAGTTTGGGAACAACTTACAATGAGCAGTTCTTC. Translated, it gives CASSLGTTYNEQFF.

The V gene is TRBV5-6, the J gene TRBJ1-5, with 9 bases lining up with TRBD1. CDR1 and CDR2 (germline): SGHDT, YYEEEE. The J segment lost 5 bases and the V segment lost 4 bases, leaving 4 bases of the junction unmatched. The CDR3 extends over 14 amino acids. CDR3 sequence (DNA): TGTGCCAGCAGCAGAGGGACAGGGTATCAGCCCCAGCATTTT. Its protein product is CASSRGTGYQPQHF.

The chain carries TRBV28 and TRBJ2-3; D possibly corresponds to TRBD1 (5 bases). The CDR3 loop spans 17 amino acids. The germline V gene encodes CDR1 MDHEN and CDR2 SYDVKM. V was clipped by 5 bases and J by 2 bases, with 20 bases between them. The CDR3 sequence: CASSPPSQGWATDTQYF. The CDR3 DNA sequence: TGTGCCAGCAGTCCCCCCTCGCAGGGCTGGGCCACAGATACGCAGTATTTT.

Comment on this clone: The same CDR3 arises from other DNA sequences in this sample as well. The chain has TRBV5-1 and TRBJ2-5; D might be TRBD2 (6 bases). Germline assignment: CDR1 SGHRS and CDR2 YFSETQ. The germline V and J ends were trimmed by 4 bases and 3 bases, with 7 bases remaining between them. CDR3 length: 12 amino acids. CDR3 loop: CASSPGEETQYF. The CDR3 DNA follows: TGCGCCAGCAGCCCGGGGGAAGAGACCCAGTACTTC.

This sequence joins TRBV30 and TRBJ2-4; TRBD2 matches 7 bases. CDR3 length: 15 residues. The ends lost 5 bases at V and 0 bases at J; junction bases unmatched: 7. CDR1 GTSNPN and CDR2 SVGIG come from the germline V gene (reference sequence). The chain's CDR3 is CAWGGTTIAKNIQYF. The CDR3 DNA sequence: TGTGCCTGGGGGGGGACTACAATAGCCAAAAACATTCAGTACTTC.

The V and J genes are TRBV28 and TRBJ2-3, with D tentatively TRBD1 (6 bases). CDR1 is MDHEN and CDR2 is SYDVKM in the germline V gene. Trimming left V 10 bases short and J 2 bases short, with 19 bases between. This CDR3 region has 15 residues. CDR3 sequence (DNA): TGTGCCACCTACAAACAGGGTCGATACACAGATACGCAGTATTTT. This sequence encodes CATYKQGRYTDTQYF.

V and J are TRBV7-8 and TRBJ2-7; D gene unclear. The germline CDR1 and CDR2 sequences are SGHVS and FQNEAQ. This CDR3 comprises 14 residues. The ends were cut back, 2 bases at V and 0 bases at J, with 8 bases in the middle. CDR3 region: CASSLSPASYEQYF. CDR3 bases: TGTGCCAGCAGCTTATCTCCCGCCTCCTACGAGCAGTACTTC.

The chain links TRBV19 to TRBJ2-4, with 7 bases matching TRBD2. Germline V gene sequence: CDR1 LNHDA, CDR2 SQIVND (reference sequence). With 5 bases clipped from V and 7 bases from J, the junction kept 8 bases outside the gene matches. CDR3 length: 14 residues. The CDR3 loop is CASSGLTSANIQYF. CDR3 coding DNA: TGTGCCAGTAGTGGATTAACTAGCGCTAACATTCAGTACTTC.

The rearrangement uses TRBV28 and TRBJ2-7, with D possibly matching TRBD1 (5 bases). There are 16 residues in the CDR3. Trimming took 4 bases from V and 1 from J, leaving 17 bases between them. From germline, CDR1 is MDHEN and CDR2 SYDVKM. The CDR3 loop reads CASSSTGASASYEQYF. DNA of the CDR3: TGTGCCAGCAGTTCCACAGGCGCGAGTGCATCCTACGAGCAGTACTTC.

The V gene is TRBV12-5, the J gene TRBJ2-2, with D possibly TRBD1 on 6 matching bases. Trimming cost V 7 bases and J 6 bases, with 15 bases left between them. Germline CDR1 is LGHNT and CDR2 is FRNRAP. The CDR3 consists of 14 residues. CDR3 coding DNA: TGTGCTAGTGCCCTACAGGGAGTTGCCGGGGAGCTGTTTTTT. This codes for CASALQGVAGELFF.

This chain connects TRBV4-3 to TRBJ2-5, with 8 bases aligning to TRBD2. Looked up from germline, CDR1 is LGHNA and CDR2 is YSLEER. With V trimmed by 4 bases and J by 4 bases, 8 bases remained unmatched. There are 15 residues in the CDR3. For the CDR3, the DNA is TGCGCCAGCAGCCGGACAGCGGGAGTAGGAGAGACCCAGTACTTC. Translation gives CASSRTAGVGETQYF.

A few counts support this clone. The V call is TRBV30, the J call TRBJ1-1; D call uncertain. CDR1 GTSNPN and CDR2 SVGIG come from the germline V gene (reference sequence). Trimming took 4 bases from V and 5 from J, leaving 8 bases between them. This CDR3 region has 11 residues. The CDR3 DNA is TGTGCCTGGATGAGGTGGACTGAAGCTTTCTTT. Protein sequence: CAWMRWTEAFF.

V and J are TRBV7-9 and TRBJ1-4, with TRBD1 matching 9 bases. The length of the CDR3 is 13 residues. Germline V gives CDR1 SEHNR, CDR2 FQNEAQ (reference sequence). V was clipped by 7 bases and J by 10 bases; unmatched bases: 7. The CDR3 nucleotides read TGTGCCAGCAAAGGGACAGGGTCCGTAAAACTGTTTTTT. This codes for CASKGTGSVKLFF. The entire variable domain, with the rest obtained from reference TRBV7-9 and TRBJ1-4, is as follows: DTGVSQNPRHKITKRGQNVTFRCDPISEHNRLYWYRQTLGQGPEFLTYFQNEAQLEKSRLLSDRFSAERPKGSFSTLEIQRTEQGDSAMYLCASKGTGSVKLFFGSGTQLSVL.